This T cell receptor beta chain came from a study of T-cell memory formation after mild COVID-19. Study in general: TCR clusters largely stayed donor specific. Study-wide results and caveats: CD4+ contracting clones were mainly CM and EM; CD8+ ones, EMRA. Within pre-infection memory, some responding clones were found, suggesting cross-reactive memory joined.

This clonotype was detected a few times. What it binds is not known. TCRdb re-called the 5' RACE reads with MiXCR, one entry per CDR3 protein. The table includes 310,000 or so distinct CDR3 sequences, about 16% detected once. The sequenced material came from PBMCs or a T cell subset sorted from them (not recorded which). The receptor comes from a man between 18 and 29 years old who had mild COVID-19 (a few samples of this study predate the infection). Cell type and time point are not known.

Here the CDR3 DNA reads TGTGCCAGCAGCCAATTCCAGATCCAAGAGACCCAGTACTTC. It encodes CASSQFQIQETQYF. The genes are TRBV3-1 and TRBJ2-5; D is uncertain. CDR1 LGHDT and CDR2 YNNKEL come from the germline V gene (reference sequence). Trimming took 2 bases from V and 1 from J, leaving 8 bases between them. This CDR3 spans 14 amino acids.